Shown below are 8 T cell receptor beta chains from a single sample sequenced in a study of T-cell reconstitution after alpha-beta-depleted transplantation in children. Molecular barcoding with unique molecular identifiers was used for the TCRbeta library. TCRdb reanalysed the PCR reads using MiXCR and keeps one entry per CDR3 protein. The table lists 100,000 or so distinct CDR3 sequences, more than 9% of them singletons. Sequencing used PBMCs from the stem cell graft donor, obtained from the stem cell graft. The source of these receptors is a human donor who donated a stem cell graft to a child with inherited bone marrow failure.

This clonotype was picked up many times. V usage is TRBV27 and J usage is TRBJ2-3; D remains unclear. The CDR3 has 13 residues. V lost 5 bases and J 3 bases, leaving 9 bases between the germline ends. Germline V gives CDR1 MNHEY, CDR2 SMNVEV (reference sequence). In nucleotides, the CDR3 is TGTGCCAGCAGTCTATGGGAAACAGATACGCAGTATTTT. Protein product: CASSLWETDTQYF.

This clonotype turned up a few times. V and J are TRBV4-3 and TRBJ2-2; the D gene is possibly TRBD2 (5 bases). V gave up 0 bases and J gave up 4 bases, with 9 bases separating them. From germline, CDR1 is LGHNA and CDR2 YSLEER. The CDR3 covers 15 residues. DNA of the CDR3: TGCGCCAGCAGCCAAGACAGCGGACCCACCGGGGAGCTGTTTTTT. Amino acid sequence: CASSQDSGPTGELFF.

This clonotype was seen ten or more times. The chain joins TRBV12-3 or TRBV12-4 to TRBJ1-3, with unresolved D. Between the trimmed V and J ends, which lost 6 bases and 0 bases, there was a span of 15 bases. The CDR3 spans 16 residues. The CDR3 protein is CASSPSPARSGNTIYF. The CDR3 nucleotides are TGTGCCAGCAGCCCCTCCCCGGCCCGCTCTGGAAACACCATATATTTT.

This clonotype was detected ten times or more. This rearrangement joins TRBV9 to TRBJ2-6; tentatively, D is TRBD1 or TRBD2 (5 bases each). V gave up 3 bases and J gave up 2 bases, with 12 bases separating them. The CDR3 is 16 amino acids. CDR1 is SGDLS and CDR2 is YYNGEE in the germline V gene. In nucleotides, the CDR3 is TGTGCCAGCAGCGCTGGGGGTTTCGCTGGGGCCAACGTCCTGACTTTC. It specifies CASSAGGFAGANVLTF.

This clonotype was detected ten times or more. The chain uses TRBV20-1 and TRBJ2-1; 9 nucleotides line up with TRBD2. The germline gives CDR1 DFQATT, CDR2 SNEGSKA (reference sequence). The CDR3 is made up of 16 amino acids. V gave up 3 bases and J gave up 6 bases; unmatched junction bases: 12. The CDR3 sequence: CSASKASGITGNEQFF. CDR3 DNA sequence: TGCAGTGCTAGTAAGGCTAGCGGGATAACGGGCAATGAGCAGTTCTTC.

V and J are TRBV24-1 and TRBJ2-1; D is possibly TRBD2 (6 bases). Germline values: CDR1 KGHDR, CDR2 SFDVKD. This CDR3 is built from 15 residues. V dropped 3 bases and J dropped 2 bases, with 10 bases sitting between them. The CDR3 DNA is TGTGCCACCAGTGATCGAGGGAGGCCCTACAATGAGCAGTTCTTC. This translates into CATSDRGRPYNEQFF.

This clonotype has a count of ten or more. This chain links TRBV5-1 with TRBJ2-2, with D possibly being TRBD1 (5 bases). The germline V and J ends were trimmed by 9 bases and 0 bases, with 12 bases remaining between them. CDR1 is SGHRS and CDR2 is YFSETQ in the germline V gene. This CDR3 comprises 14 residues. The CDR3 spells CATRTMANTGELFF. CDR3 bases: TGCGCCACCAGGACAATGGCGAACACCGGGGAGCTGTTTTTT.

This clonotype was recorded at least ten times. The V gene is TRBV5-1, the J gene TRBJ1-1, with D possibly being TRBD1 (5 bases). CDR3 length: 14 residues. The germline CDR1 and CDR2 sequences are SGHRS and YFSETQ. The V and J ends lost 2 bases and 2 bases respectively, with 10 bases between them. The CDR3 spells CASSFMGPNTEAFF. For the CDR3, the DNA is TGCGCCAGCAGCTTCATGGGACCAAACACTGAAGCTTTCTTT.